This T cell receptor (beta chain) is from a study of blood T cell repertoires in COVID-19. The germline V and J ends were trimmed by 6 bases and 2 bases, with 11 bases remaining between them. CDR3 size: 13 residues. Per germline, CDR1 MDHEN and CDR2 SYDVKM. Data came from immunoSEQ multiplex PCR; TCRdb stores just in-frame clones and leaves some out. The sample contains about 300,000 clones, 85% to 90% of which appear only once. The chain uses TRBV28 and TRBJ2-7; D perhaps matches TRBD1 (7 bases). The sequencing input was PBMCs or T cells enriched from blood (not recorded which). The TCR comes from a young woman who had recovered from COVID-19. The DNA for the CDR3 is TGTGCCAGCAGGCGGGACAGTCCCTACGAGCAGTACTTC. Translating gives CASRRDSPYEQYF.